This passage covers 24 T cell receptor beta chains from one sample sequenced in a study of blood T cell repertoires in COVID-19. Repertoires were generated with immunoSEQ multiplex PCR, while TCRdb's copy carries only in-frame clones and drops some. The repertoire holds approximately 310,000 clones, over 75% seen once, with 7.8% in the top ten. Sequences were obtained from peripheral blood. The receptors come from a woman in her 50s who had recovered from COVID-19.

The chain joins TRBV7-2 to TRBJ1-2; tentatively, D is TRBD1 (6 bases). The length of the CDR3 is 15 residues. The V gene's germline CDR1 is SGHTA and CDR2 FQGNSA. Trimming left V 5 bases short and J 4 bases short, with 17 bases between. CDR3 region: CASSPPRGQSYGYTF. The CDR3 DNA sequence: TGTGCCAGCAGCCCCCCACGCGGACAGTCCTATGGCTACACCTTC.

This chain uses TRBV4-2 with TRBJ2-6; possible D gene TRBD1, 6 bases. This CDR3 has 18 amino acids. V lost 5 bases and J lost 0, with 17 bases in between. Germline values: CDR1 LGHNA, CDR2 YNFKEQ. CDR3 bases: TGTGCCAGCAGCTCCCCCGGGACACTCATCTCTGGGGCCAACGTCCTGACTTTC. It encodes CASSSPGTLISGANVLTF.

The chain employs TRBV28 and TRBJ1-1; D not certain. V dropped 3 bases and J dropped 2 bases, with 13 bases sitting between them. The CDR3 is 15 amino acids. Germline CDR1 reads MDHEN; CDR2 reads SYDVKM. CDR3 sequence (DNA): TGTGCCAGCAGTTTTGAGGCAAATACTAACACTGAAGCTTTCTTT. It specifies CASSFEANTNTEAFF.

The J gene is TRBJ2-3, the V gene TRBV15, with D perhaps matching TRBD1 (6 bases). Trimming took 0 bases from V and 0 from J, leaving 7 bases between them. The CDR3 sequence is 15 residues long. Germline V lookup: CDR1 LNHNV, CDR2 YYDKDF (reference sequence). The CDR3 loop is CATSRDGQSTDTQYF. As DNA, the CDR3 is TGTGCCACCAGCAGAGACGGACAGAGCACAGATACGCAGTATTTT.

The rearrangement uses TRBV7-3 and TRBJ1-1; possible D gene TRBD1, 5 bases. CDR1 SGHTA and CDR2 FQGTGA come from the germline V gene. The V and J ends lost 3 bases and 1 base respectively, with 6 bases between them. The CDR3 length is 13 residues. CDR3 nucleotides: TGTGCCAGCAGCTTGACAGAGAACACTGAAGCTTTCTTT. Translated, it gives CASSLTENTEAFF.

The rearrangement joins TRBV30 to TRBJ1-6; 9 bases align to TRBD1. CDR1 and CDR2 (germline): GTSNPN, SVGIG (reference sequence). The CDR3 covers 13 residues. The junction had 2 bases not matched to a gene; V was cut back by 4 bases and J by 7 bases. In nucleotides, the CDR3 is TGTGCCTGGACTACAGGGGGCAATTCACCCCTCCACTTT. Translation: CAWTTGGNSPLHF.

This clone was observed a single time. This sequence joins TRBV5-8 and TRBJ1-5; 7 positions agree with TRBD1. Trimming took 7 bases from V and 1 from J; bases not matched to a gene: 5. The germline CDR1 and CDR2 sequences are SGHTS and YDEGEE. This CDR3 has 14 amino acids. DNA for the CDR3: TGTGCCAGCGGGGGGACAGTAAGCAATCAGCCCCAGCATTTT. Translating it yields CASGGTVSNQPQHF.

The CDR3 loop reads CASSRDRDYEQYF. CDR3 sequence (DNA): TGTGCCAGCAGCCGGGACAGAGACTACGAGCAGTACTTC. The chain links TRBV3-1 (or the pseudogene TRBV3-2) to TRBJ2-7; 7 nucleotides match TRBD1. This CDR3 region has 13 residues. CDR1 is LGHDT, CDR2 YNNKEL, per germline (reference sequence). V lost 4 bases to trimming and J lost 3 bases; unmatched junction nucleotides: 3.

This chain joins TRBV2 and TRBJ2-1; 7 bases are shared with TRBD2. The CDR3 totals 14 residues. V shed 9 bases and J 3 bases; nucleotides not matched to a gene: 8. In germline, CDR1 is SNHLY, CDR2 FYNNEI. Written as DNA, the CDR3 is TGTGCCAGTAAACCGGGACTATTCTACAATGAGCAGTTCTTC. Amino acids: CASKPGLFYNEQFF.

The J gene is TRBJ2-3, the V gene TRBV5-6, with TRBD1 matching over 8 bases. Germline V lookup: CDR1 SGHDT, CDR2 YYEEEE. V shed 4 bases and J 3 bases; nucleotides not matched to a gene: 7. This CDR3 is built from 15 residues. CDR3 nucleotide sequence: TGTGCCAGCAGCCCCGGGACAGGCCAAACAGATACGCAGTATTTT. Protein product: CASSPGTGQTDTQYF.

The sample holds one count of this clone. The genes are TRBV5-1 and TRBJ2-7; 8 bases are shared with TRBD1. Trimming cost V 0 bases and J 3 bases; bases outside gene matches: 5. This CDR3 spans 15 amino acids. Germline V gives CDR1 SGHRS, CDR2 YFSETQ. The CDR3 bases are TGCGCCAGCAGCTTGGCGTCGACAGGGGTCTACGAGCAGTACTTC. Its translation is CASSLASTGVYEQYF.

The V gene is TRBV4-1, the J gene TRBJ2-3; TRBD2 matches at 7 bases. Germline CDR1 MGHRA, CDR2 YSYEKL. CDR3 length: 17 amino acids. V shed 5 bases and J 2 bases; nucleotides not matched to a gene: 13. CDR3 sequence reads: CASSTEASGVTTDTQYF. The CDR3 DNA reads as TGCGCCAGCAGCACTGAAGCTAGCGGAGTTACCACAGATACGCAGTATTTT.

The gene calls are TRBV19 and TRBJ1-3, with 7 bases matching TRBD1. In germline, CDR1 is LNHDA, CDR2 SQIVND (reference sequence). Trimming removed 5 bases from V and 3 bases from J; junction bases left unmatched: 7. This CDR3 has 15 amino acids. The CDR3 coding sequence is TGTGCCAGTAGTTTCGACAGGGCCCTTGGAAACACCATATATTTT. It specifies CASSFDRALGNTIYF.

The V call is TRBV28, the J call TRBJ2-7; perhaps TRBD2 as D (6 bases). This CDR3 contains 14 residues. V gave up 4 bases and J gave up 4 bases, with 14 bases separating them. Germline V gene sequence: CDR1 MDHEN, CDR2 SYDVKM. CDR3 region: CASSSPGTAYEQYF. DNA for the CDR3: TGTGCCAGCAGTTCACCTGGGACTGCATACGAGCAGTACTTC.

J is TRBJ1-1 and V is TRBV6-6, with no clear D. The V and J ends lost 2 bases and 5 bases respectively, with 12 bases between them. This CDR3 has 14 amino acids. The V gene's germline CDR1 is MNHNY and CDR2 SVGAGI (reference sequence). The CDR3 region is CASSYPEARTEAFF. CDR3 bases: TGTGCCAGCAGTTACCCAGAAGCGAGAACTGAAGCTTTCTTT.

J is TRBJ1-5 and V is TRBV2, with 8 bases that match TRBD1. The CDR3 is 13 residues long. Germline CDR1 reads SNHLY; CDR2 reads FYNNEI. J lost 6 bases, V lost 8 bases, and 6 bases had no gene match. CDR3: CASAGQGGQPQHF. The CDR3 nucleotides read TGTGCCAGCGCCGGACAGGGCGGTCAGCCCCAGCATTTT.

This clone has just a few counts. The sample carries other DNA sequences with the same CDR3. The chain uses TRBV7-2 and TRBJ2-7; 8 nucleotides agree with TRBD2. The CDR3 has 15 residues. From germline, CDR1 is SGHTA and CDR2 FQGNSA. Losses at the gene ends were 1 base for V and 0 bases for J; bases not matched to a gene: 2. As DNA, the CDR3 is TGTGCCAGCAGCTTAGGGGCGGGAGGCTCCTACGAGCAGTACTTC. Protein sequence: CASSLGAGGSYEQYF.

The J gene is TRBJ1-4, the V gene TRBV7-2, with D perhaps matching TRBD1 (6 bases). This CDR3 is built from 15 residues. Trimming pared 4 bases from V and 3 bases from J, leaving 12 bases between. Germline CDR1 SGHTA, CDR2 FQGNSA. Here the CDR3 DNA reads TGTGCCAGCAGCTCGCGAGGGGGATCTAATGAAAAACTGTTTTTT. This translates into CASSSRGGSNEKLFF.

The chain combines TRBV7-2 with TRBJ1-4, with TRBD1 matching over 9 bases. There are 18 residues in the CDR3. V gave up 5 bases and J gave up 1 base; unmatched junction bases: 11. In germline, CDR1 is SGHTA, CDR2 FQGNSA. This CDR3 is CASSPRPGQGLTNEKLFF. CDR3 sequence (DNA): TGTGCCAGCAGCCCACGTCCGGGACAGGGTTTAACTAATGAAAAACTGTTTTTT.

The V call is TRBV15, the J call TRBJ1-5; no reliable D call. Trimming removed 2 bases at V and 2 bases at J, with 13 bases between. The CDR3 totals 16 residues. The germline V gene encodes CDR1 LNHNV and CDR2 YYDKDF (reference sequence). The CDR3 protein is CATSRYDNPGNQPQHF. The CDR3 region has the DNA TGTGCCACCAGCAGATATGATAACCCGGGCAATCAGCCCCAGCATTTT.

In this sample, this clone turned up once. This chain links TRBV29-1 with TRBJ1-1; tentative D call: TRBD1 (5 bases). Trimming stripped 6 bases from V and 11 bases from J, with 13 bases between. The CDR3 has 10 residues. The V gene's germline CDR1 is SQVTM and CDR2 ANQGSEA. The CDR3 DNA sequence: TGCAGCGTGGGGGGGACTATGGCTTTCTTT. It codes for CSVGGTMAFF.

V usage is TRBV3-1 (or the pseudogene TRBV3-2) and J usage is TRBJ2-6; D unresolved. Per the germline V gene, CDR1 is LGHDT and CDR2 is YNNKEL (reference sequence). CDR3 size: 16 residues. V was shortened by 4 bases and J by 0 bases, with 10 bases between the two germline ends. CDR3 residues: CASSPSTVSGANVLTF. The CDR3 DNA follows: TGTGCCAGCAGCCCTTCTACAGTCTCTGGGGCCAACGTCCTGACTTTC.

The DNA of the CDR3 is TGTGCCAGCAGCCACCCCAGGAGGATGGTGTTTTTT. It is translated as CASSHPRRMVFF. The rearrangement links TRBV11-2 to TRBJ1-4; D is undetermined. The CDR3 is 12 amino acids. Germline CDR1 is SGHAT and CDR2 is FQNNGV. Deletions cut 5 bases from V and 15 bases from J, with 16 bases between. The full variable domain, rest sourced from reference TRBV11-2 and TRBJ1-4, is EAGVAQSPRYKIIEKRQSVAFWCNPISGHATLYWYQQILGQGPKLLIQFQNNGVVDDSQLPKDRFSAERLKGVDSTLKIQPAKLEDSAVYLCASSHPRRMVFFGSGTQLSVL.

The V call is TRBV19, the J call TRBJ1-2; D gene unclear. Germline V gene sequence: CDR1 LNHDA, CDR2 SQIVND (reference sequence). V was shortened by 2 bases and J by 1 base, with 5 bases between the two germline ends. The CDR3 runs to 13 residues. The CDR3 DNA follows: TGTGCCAGTAGTATAAACATTAACTATGGCTACACCTTC. Translation: CASSININYGYTF.